Listed here are 29 T cell receptor beta chains from one sample, sequenced in a study of T cell repertoires in cytomegalovirus infection. MiXCR was run by TCRdb on the reads, yielding one entry per CDR3 protein. Of a few hundred thousand distinct CDR3 sequences in the sample, over 15% are singletons; the top ten hold 40% to 55%. Sequencing was done on a sample of CD8+ T cells from PBMCs. The receptors here all came from a human donor in good health (CMV status not recorded). Some clones in this sample may be carry-over from other donors' samples.

The chain has TRBV20-1 and TRBJ2-7; TRBD1 might be the D (5 bases). Germline loops: CDR1 DFQATT, CDR2 SNEGSKA (reference sequence). V lost 3 bases and J 4 bases, leaving 10 bases between the germline ends. The CDR3 contains 12 residues. CDR3 sequence reads: CSASQGLYEQYF. The CDR3 DNA sequence: TGCAGTGCTAGTCAGGGTCTGTACGAGCAGTACTTC.

This clonotype was seen a handful of times. The chain carries TRBV10-3 and TRBJ2-3; D remains unclear. Trimming took off 4 bases at V and 0 bases at J, with 11 bases between the two ends. Germline CDR1 ENHRY, CDR2 SYGVKD. There are 15 residues in the CDR3. This CDR3 is CAISVGLESTDTQYF. The CDR3 DNA sequence: TGTGCCATCAGTGTGGGCCTAGAAAGCACAGATACGCAGTATTTT.

The V call is TRBV6-4, the J call TRBJ1-2; D is possibly TRBD1 (5 bases). The CDR3 runs 17 residues. Germline V lookup: CDR1 MRHNA, CDR2 SNTAGT. Trimming took off 6 bases at V and 4 bases at J, with 24 bases between the two ends. CDR3 in amino acids: CASSDEMIDRNSYGYTF. As DNA, the CDR3 is TGTGCCAGCAGCGATGAGATGATTGACAGAAACTCCTATGGCTACACCTTC.

This clonotype was seen more than once but under ten times. The genes are TRBV28 and TRBJ2-7; D unclear. Germline V gene data show CDR1 as MDHEN and CDR2 as SYDVKM. CDR3 length: 10 amino acids. V dropped 3 bases and J dropped 9 bases, with 6 bases sitting between them. CDR3 sequence reads: CASSLNVQYF. The CDR3 region has the DNA TGTGCCAGCAGTTTGAACGTGCAGTACTTC.

This clonotype has a handful of counts. This chain joins TRBV15 and TRBJ1-2; D not resolved. This CDR3 is built from 14 residues. The germline CDR1 and CDR2 sequences are LNHNV and YYDKDF (reference sequence). The V end was cut by 4 bases, the J end by 0 bases, with 9 bases between. The CDR3 loop reads CATSIGAANYGYTF. The DNA of the CDR3 is TGTGCCACCAGCATCGGCGCAGCTAACTATGGCTACACCTTC.

This clonotype was found a few times. The chain employs TRBV7-9 and TRBJ2-7; D not certain. Germline CDR1 is SEHNR and CDR2 is FQNEAQ (reference sequence). CDR3 length equals 18 residues. Trimming took 5 bases from V and 0 from J, leaving 23 bases between them. This chain's CDR3 is CASSPPMAVRGSSYEQYF. CDR3 nucleotides: TGTGCCAGCAGCCCGCCTATGGCGGTCCGAGGATCCTCCTACGAGCAGTACTTC.

The V and J genes are TRBV29-1 and TRBJ1-2; 7 nucleotides match TRBD1. The CDR3 contains 13 residues. Germline lookup yields CDR1 SQVTM and CDR2 ANQGSEA. Trimming at V came to 6 bases and at J to 0 bases, leaving 4 bases not matched to a gene. The chain's CDR3 is CSVWDRPNYGYTF. For the CDR3, the DNA is TGCAGCGTGTGGGACAGACCTAACTATGGCTACACCTTC. The full variable domain, completed using reference TRBV29-1 and TRBJ1-2, is SAVISQKPSRDICQRGTSLTIQCQVDSQVTMMFWYRQQPGQSLTLIATANQGSEATYESGFVIDKFPISRPNLTFSTLTVSNMSPEDSSIYLCSVWDRPNYGYTFGSGTRLTVV.

The genes are TRBV20-1 and TRBJ2-7, with 12 bases aligning to TRBD1. CDR1 is DFQATT, CDR2 SNEGSKA, per germline (reference sequence). The CDR3 is made up of 14 amino acids. V gave up 3 bases and J gave up 5 bases; unmatched junction bases: 5. CDR3 protein: CSASAGTGGHEQYF. The DNA of the CDR3 is TGCAGTGCTAGCGCCGGGACAGGGGGCCACGAGCAGTACTTC.

This clonotype appeared a few times. The V gene is TRBV6-2 or TRBV6-3, the J gene TRBJ1-5; 10 nucleotides agree with TRBD1. V was clipped by 5 bases and J by 2 bases; unmatched bases: 6. This CDR3 region has 16 residues. Germline-derived CDR1 and CDR2 are MNHEY and SVGEGT. CDR3 nucleotide sequence: TGTGCCAGCAGTCGACAGGGGGCTTGGGGCAATCAGCCCCAGCATTTT. It specifies CASSRQGAWGNQPQHF.

This clonotype has at least ten counts. The chain has TRBV28 and TRBJ2-3; tentatively, D is TRBD1 (6 bases). Germline V gene sequence: CDR1 MDHEN, CDR2 SYDVKM. The CDR3 sequence is 14 residues long. Deletions cut 7 bases from V and 5 bases from J, with 16 bases between. The CDR3 coding sequence is TGTGCCAGCACACCGACAGGTTTGGGAGATACGCAGTATTTT. Translating gives CASTPTGLGDTQYF.

This clonotype was seen more than once but under ten times. This sequence joins TRBV28 and TRBJ2-7, with a weak D call TRBD1 (6 bases). CDR3 length: 14 residues. CDR1 MDHEN and CDR2 SYDVKM come from the germline V gene. V lost 6 bases and J lost 2, with 14 bases in between. CDR3 coding DNA: TGTGCCAGCAGACTTGAAACAGGGCCCTACGAGCAGTACTTC. Amino acids: CASRLETGPYEQYF.

Only a few counts were recorded for this clonotype. This chain links TRBV20-1 with TRBJ1-2; D may be TRBD1 (5 bases). Germline V gene sequence: CDR1 DFQATT, CDR2 SNEGSKA (reference sequence). This CDR3 is 14 amino acids long. V lost 0 bases, J lost 2 bases, and 10 bases lay in between. The CDR3 region has the DNA TGCAGTGCTAGAGATCTTTGGGGGAACTATGGCTACACCTTC. Its translation: CSARDLWGNYGYTF.

This clonotype was counted at least ten times. The V call is TRBV7-6, the J call TRBJ2-1; D is unclear. The CDR3 runs to 13 residues. Trimming cost V 5 bases and J 0 bases, with 5 bases left between them. Germline CDR1 is SGHVS and CDR2 is FNYEAQ. The CDR3 loop is CASSPVSYNEQFF. The DNA for the CDR3 is TGTGCCAGCAGCCCAGTCTCCTACAATGAGCAGTTCTTC.

V and J are TRBV7-2 and TRBJ1-2; 10 nucleotides align to TRBD1. V was clipped by 3 bases and J by 7 bases; unmatched bases: 5. Germline-derived CDR1 and CDR2 are SGHTA and FQGNSA. The CDR3 covers 14 residues. The CDR3 protein is CASSFRDRGPGYTF. For the CDR3, the DNA is TGTGCCAGCAGCTTCCGGGACAGGGGTCCTGGCTACACCTTC.

This clonotype was picked up a small number of times. V and J are TRBV20-1 and TRBJ2-3; TRBD2 matches 12 bases. Germline CDR1 is DFQATT and CDR2 is SNEGSKA (reference sequence). The CDR3 has 16 amino acids. The ends lost 3 bases at V and 2 bases at J; junction bases unmatched: 6. The DNA of the CDR3 is TGCAGTGCTAGCCCTCTAGCGGGGGGGGTCACAGATACGCAGTATTTT. Translated: CSASPLAGGVTDTQYF.

The chain recombines TRBV20-1 with TRBJ1-5; 7 nucleotides line up with TRBD1. V was clipped by 1 base and J by 2 bases; unmatched bases: 11. CDR3 length: 17 residues. Germline lookup yields CDR1 DFQATT and CDR2 SNEGSKA (reference sequence). CDR3 nucleotide sequence: TGCAGTGCTAGAGCCTGGACCCGTACAGGGGGCAATCAGCCCCAGCATTTT. This gives the protein CSARAWTRTGGNQPQHF.

This clonotype was seen ten or more times. V usage is TRBV4-3 and J usage is TRBJ1-1, with D possibly being TRBD1 (5 bases). The CDR3 sequence is 16 residues long. The germline V gene encodes CDR1 LGHNA and CDR2 YSLEER. V lost 4 bases, J lost 3 bases, and 18 bases lay in between. This CDR3 is CASSPTRGGLDTEAFF. CDR3 DNA sequence: TGCGCCAGCAGCCCCACAAGGGGTGGGCTGGACACTGAAGCTTTCTTT.

This sequence joins TRBV20-1 and TRBJ1-4; 9 bases align to TRBD1. This CDR3 comprises 15 residues. V shed 6 bases and J 5 bases; nucleotides not matched to a gene: 10. The germline CDR1 and CDR2 sequences are DFQATT and SNEGSKA (reference sequence). Here the CDR3 DNA reads TGCAGTGCCGTCGACAGGGGGGGTCCAAATGAAAAACTGTTTTTT. Residues: CSAVDRGGPNEKLFF.

The chain recombines TRBV5-1 with TRBJ1-1; D is uncertain. Germline V gene sequence: CDR1 SGHRS, CDR2 YFSETQ. The length of the CDR3 is 15 residues. Trimming left V 0 bases short and J 1 base short, with 10 bases between. This CDR3 reads CASSLVPPENTEAFF. CDR3 DNA: TGCGCCAGCAGCTTGGTTCCCCCGGAGAACACTGAAGCTTTCTTT.

This clonotype appeared many times. The chain has TRBV28 and TRBJ2-4; the D gene is possibly TRBD1 (6 bases). Per germline, CDR1 MDHEN and CDR2 SYDVKM. Trimming took 6 bases from V and 0 from J, leaving 12 bases between them. The CDR3 covers 15 residues. CDR3 protein: CASRGDTLAKNIQYF. The CDR3 DNA follows: TGTGCCAGCAGGGGGGACACCCTAGCCAAAAACATTCAGTACTTC.

This chain joins TRBV29-1 and TRBJ1-1; D not resolved. With 5 bases removed from V and 1 base from J, the gap between germline ends came to 11 bases. The CDR3 is 13 amino acids. CDR1 and CDR2 from the germline V gene are SQVTM and ANQGSEA. The CDR3 spells CSVSADTNTEAFF. In DNA form, the CDR3 reads TGCAGCGTTTCGGCCGACACGAACACTGAAGCTTTCTTT. Using reference TRBV29-1 and TRBJ1-1 for the parts outside the CDR3, the full variable domain is SAVISQKPSRDICQRGTSLTIQCQVDSQVTMMFWYRQQPGQSLTLIATANQGSEATYESGFVIDKFPISRPNLTFSTLTVSNMSPEDSSIYLCSVSADTNTEAFFGQGTRLTVV.

This clonotype was observed many times. The genes are TRBV28 and TRBJ2-1, with D possibly matching TRBD1 (6 bases). V was trimmed by 5 bases and J by 8 bases, leaving 16 bases between them. This CDR3 contains 14 residues. Germline V gives CDR1 MDHEN, CDR2 SYDVKM. Here the CDR3 reads CASSPTPRGDEQFF. CDR3 bases: TGTGCCAGCAGTCCCACCCCCAGGGGCGATGAGCAGTTCTTC.

This clonotype was counted at least ten times. V gene TRBV7-8 combines with J gene TRBJ1-1, with 10 bases lining up with TRBD1. From germline, CDR1 is SGHVS and CDR2 FQNEAQ. J gave up 1 base and V 5 bases, and 4 bases lay outside the gene matches. CDR3 size: 15 residues. As DNA, the CDR3 is TGTGCCAGCAGCCAAAGGGACAGGGGGAACACTGAAGCTTTCTTT. This gives the protein CASSQRDRGNTEAFF.

There are many counts of this clonotype. The chain is built from TRBV7-2 and TRBJ1-1; no clear D gene. The V and J ends lost 3 bases and 8 bases respectively, with 19 bases between them. This CDR3 comprises 15 residues. Looked up from germline, CDR1 is SGHTA and CDR2 is FQGNSA. The CDR3: CASSLYWGSSWEAFF. The CDR3 DNA sequence: TGTGCCAGCAGCTTGTATTGGGGTAGCAGTTGGGAAGCTTTCTTT.

This clonotype was seen ten or more times. J is TRBJ1-1 and V is TRBV27; 7 nucleotides match TRBD1. This CDR3 has 14 amino acids. The germline V gene encodes CDR1 MNHEY and CDR2 SMNVEV (reference sequence). The junction had 7 bases not matched to a gene; V was cut back by 6 bases and J by 3 bases. The CDR3 nucleotides are TGTGCCAGCAGCTTGACAGGGCCGGACACTGAAGCTTTCTTT. The encoded protein is CASSLTGPDTEAFF.

This clonotype was found a few times. The V call is TRBV29-1, the J call TRBJ2-7; D perhaps matches TRBD2 (7 bases). Trimming pared 4 bases from V and 4 bases from J, leaving 38 bases between. The germline V gene has CDR1 SQVTM and CDR2 ANQGSEA. The length of the CDR3 is 21 residues. The CDR3 loop is CSVGARAAAHGGGAARYEQYF. DNA for the CDR3: TGCAGCGTTGGGGCACGGGCGGCCGCCCATGGGGGGGGGGCGGCTCGGTACGAGCAGTACTTC.

This clonotype was seen a single time. A much larger clone is a single base away; this may be a read error. The CDR3 region has the DNA TGTGCCATCAGTGATGGGAAAAACTATGGCTACACCTTC. Encoded protein: CAISDGKNYGYTF. This chain joins TRBV10-3 and TRBJ1-2; D is undetermined. The CDR3 runs to 13 residues. Germline assignment: CDR1 ENHRY and CDR2 SYGVKD. Trimming removed 3 bases from V and 2 bases from J, with 7 bases in between.

This clonotype has just a few counts. The CDR3 DNA reads as TGTGCCAGCAGCGTAGAGGACAGCCGATACAATGAGCAGTTCTTC. Translating gives CASSVEDSRYNEQFF. J is TRBJ2-1 and V is TRBV9, with a tentative D call TRBD1 (6 bases). The CDR3 contains 15 residues. Per germline, CDR1 SGDLS and CDR2 YYNGEE. Between the trimmed V and J ends, which lost 0 bases and 4 bases, there was a span of 11 bases.

This clonotype has a count of ten or more. This chain joins TRBV7-6 and TRBJ2-3; D is possibly TRBD2 (6 bases). Trimming shortened V by 1 base and J by 0 bases, and 8 bases separated the two germline ends. CDR1 is SGHVS and CDR2 is FNYEAQ in the germline V gene. The CDR3 spans 15 residues. CDR3 coding DNA: TGTGCCAGCAGCTTAGGCGGGGCCAGCACAGATACGCAGTATTTT. Its protein product is CASSLGGASTDTQYF.